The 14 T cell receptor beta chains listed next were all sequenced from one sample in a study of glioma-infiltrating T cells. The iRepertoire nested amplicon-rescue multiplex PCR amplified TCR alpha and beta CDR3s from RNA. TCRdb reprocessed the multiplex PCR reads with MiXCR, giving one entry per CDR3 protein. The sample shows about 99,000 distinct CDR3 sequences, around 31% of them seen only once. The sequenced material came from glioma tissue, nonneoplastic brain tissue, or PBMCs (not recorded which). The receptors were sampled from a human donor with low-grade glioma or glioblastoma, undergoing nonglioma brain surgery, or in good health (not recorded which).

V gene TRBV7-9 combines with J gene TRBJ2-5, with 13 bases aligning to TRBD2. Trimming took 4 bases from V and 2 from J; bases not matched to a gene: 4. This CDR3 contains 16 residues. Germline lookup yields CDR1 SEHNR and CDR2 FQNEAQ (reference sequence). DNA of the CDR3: TGTGCCAGCAGCTCACCGGGACTAGCGGGACAAGAGACCCAGTACTTC. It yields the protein CASSSPGLAGQETQYF.

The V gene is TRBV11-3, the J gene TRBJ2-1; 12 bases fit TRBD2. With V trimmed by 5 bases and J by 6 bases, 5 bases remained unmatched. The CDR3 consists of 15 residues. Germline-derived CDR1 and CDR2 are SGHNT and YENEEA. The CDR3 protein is CASSASGGALNEQFF. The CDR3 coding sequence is TGTGCCAGCAGCGCTAGCGGGGGGGCCCTCAATGAGCAGTTCTTC.

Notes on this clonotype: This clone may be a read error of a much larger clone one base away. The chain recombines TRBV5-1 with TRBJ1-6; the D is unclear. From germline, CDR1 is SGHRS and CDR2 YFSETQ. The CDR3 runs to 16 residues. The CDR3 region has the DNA TGCGCCAGCAGCTACGGGCTTATCTCCCATAATTCACCCCTCCACTTT. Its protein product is CASSYGLISHNSPLHF. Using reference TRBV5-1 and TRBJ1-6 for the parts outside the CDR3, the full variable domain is KAGVTQTPRYLIKTRGQQVTLSCSPISGHRSVSWYQQTPGQGLQFLFEYFSETQRNKGNFPGRFSGRQFSNSRSEMNVSTLELGDSALYLCASSYGLISHNSPLHFGNGTRLTVT.

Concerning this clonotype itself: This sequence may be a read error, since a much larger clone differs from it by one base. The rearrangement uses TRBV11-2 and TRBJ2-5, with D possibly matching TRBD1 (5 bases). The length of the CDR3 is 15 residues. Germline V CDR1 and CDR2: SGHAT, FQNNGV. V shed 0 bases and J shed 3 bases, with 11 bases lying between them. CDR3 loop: CASSLEGVREETQYF. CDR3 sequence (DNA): TGTGCCAGCAGCTTAGAAGGGGTCAGGGAAGAGACCCAGTACTTC. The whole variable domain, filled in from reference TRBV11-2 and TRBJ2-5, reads EAGVAQSPRYKIIEKRQSVAFWCNPISGHATLYWYQQILGQGPKLLIQFQNNGVVDDSQLPKDRFSAERLKGVDSTLKIQPAKLEDSAVYLCASSLEGVREETQYFGPGTRLLVL.

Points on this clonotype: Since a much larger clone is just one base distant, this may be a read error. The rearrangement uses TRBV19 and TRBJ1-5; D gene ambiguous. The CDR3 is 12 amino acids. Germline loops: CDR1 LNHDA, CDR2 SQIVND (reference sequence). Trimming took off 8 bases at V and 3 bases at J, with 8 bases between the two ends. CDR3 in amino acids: CASENLNQPQHF. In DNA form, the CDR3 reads TGTGCCAGTGAGAACCTCAATCAGCCCCAGCATTTT.

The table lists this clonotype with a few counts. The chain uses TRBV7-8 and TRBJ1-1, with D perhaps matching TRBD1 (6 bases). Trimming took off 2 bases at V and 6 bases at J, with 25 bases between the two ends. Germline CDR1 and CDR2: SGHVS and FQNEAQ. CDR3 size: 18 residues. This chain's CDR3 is CASSLIGKGGEDRAEAFF. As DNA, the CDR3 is TGTGCCAGCAGCTTAATTGGGAAAGGGGGGGAGGATCGTGCTGAAGCTTTCTTT. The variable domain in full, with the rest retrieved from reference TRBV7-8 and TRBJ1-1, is GAGVSQSPRYKVAKRGQDVALRCDPISGHVSLFWYQQALGQGPEFLTYFQNEAQLDKSGLPSDRFFAERPEGSVSTLKIQRTQQEDSAVYLCASSLIGKGGEDRAEAFFGQGTRLTVV.

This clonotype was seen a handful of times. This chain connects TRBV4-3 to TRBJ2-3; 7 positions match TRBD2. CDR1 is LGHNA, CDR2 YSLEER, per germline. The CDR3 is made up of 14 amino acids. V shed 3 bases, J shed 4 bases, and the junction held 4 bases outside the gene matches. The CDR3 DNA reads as TGCGCCAGCAGCCAGGGCGGGGGTCCAGATACGCAGTATTTT. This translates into CASSQGGGPDTQYF.

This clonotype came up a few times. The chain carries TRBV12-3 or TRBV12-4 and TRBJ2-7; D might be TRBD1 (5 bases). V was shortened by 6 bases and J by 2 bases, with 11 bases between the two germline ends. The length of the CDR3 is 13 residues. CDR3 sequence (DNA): TGTGCCAGCAGCCGAGGACACCCCTACGAGCAGTACTTC. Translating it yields CASSRGHPYEQYF.

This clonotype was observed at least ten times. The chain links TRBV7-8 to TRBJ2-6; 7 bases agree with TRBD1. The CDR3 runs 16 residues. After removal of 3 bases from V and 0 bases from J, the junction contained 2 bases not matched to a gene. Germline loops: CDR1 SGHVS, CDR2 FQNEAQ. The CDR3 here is CASSLTGFSGANVLTF. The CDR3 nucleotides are TGTGCCAGCAGCTTGACAGGGTTCTCTGGGGCCAACGTCCTGACTTTC. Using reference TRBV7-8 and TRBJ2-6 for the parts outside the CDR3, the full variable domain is GAGVSQSPRYKVAKRGQDVALRCDPISGHVSLFWYQQALGQGPEFLTYFQNEAQLDKSGLPSDRFFAERPEGSVSTLKIQRTQQEDSAVYLCASSLTGFSGANVLTFGAGSRLTVL.

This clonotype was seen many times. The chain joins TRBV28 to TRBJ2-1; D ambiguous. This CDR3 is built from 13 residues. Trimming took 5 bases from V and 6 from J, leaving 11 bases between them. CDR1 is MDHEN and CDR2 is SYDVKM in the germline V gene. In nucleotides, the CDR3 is TGTGCCAGCAGTCTCCAATCGCTCAATGAGCAGTTCTTC. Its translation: CASSLQSLNEQFF.

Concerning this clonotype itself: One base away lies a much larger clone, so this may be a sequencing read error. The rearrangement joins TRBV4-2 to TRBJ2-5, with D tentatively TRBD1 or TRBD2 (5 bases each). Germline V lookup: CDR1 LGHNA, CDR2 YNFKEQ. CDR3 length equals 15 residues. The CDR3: CASSQGDRDGETKYF. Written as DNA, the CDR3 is TGTGCCAGCAGCCAAGGGGACCGGGACGGAGAGACCAAGTACTTC.

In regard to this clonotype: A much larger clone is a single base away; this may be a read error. CDR3 amino acids: CASKTTSSYNEQFF. The CDR3 DNA sequence: TGTGCCAGCAAAACCACTAGCTCCTACAATGAGCAGTTCTTC. This chain connects TRBV6-2 or TRBV6-3 to TRBJ2-1, with D possibly being TRBD2 (5 bases). Trimming took 7 bases from V and 0 from J, leaving 10 bases between them. The V gene's germline CDR1 is MNHEY and CDR2 SVGEGT. There are 14 residues in the CDR3.

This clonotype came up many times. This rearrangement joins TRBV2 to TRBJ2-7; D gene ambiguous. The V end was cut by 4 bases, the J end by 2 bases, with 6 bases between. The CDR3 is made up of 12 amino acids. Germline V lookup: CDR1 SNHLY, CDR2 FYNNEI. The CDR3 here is CASSVRPYEQYF. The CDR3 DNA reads TGTGCCAGCAGTGTGAGACCCTACGAGCAGTACTTC.

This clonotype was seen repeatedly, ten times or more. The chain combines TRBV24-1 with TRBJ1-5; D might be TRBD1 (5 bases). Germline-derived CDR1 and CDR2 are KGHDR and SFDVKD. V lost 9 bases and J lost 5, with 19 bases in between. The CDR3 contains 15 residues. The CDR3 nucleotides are TGTGCCACCTCCGGGCCCGAGGGAGGGGATCAGCCCCAGCATTTT. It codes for CATSGPEGGDQPQHF.